Following are 21 T cell receptor beta chains from one sample sequenced in a study of CXCR3-negative and CXCR3-positive naive CD8 T cells. 5' RACE with UMI labels generated the TRB cDNA libraries. TCRdb reworked the 5' RACE reads into one entry per CDR3 protein, no DNA. The sample table sets out about 41,000 distinct CDR3 sequences. Sample: naive CXCR3- CD8+ T cells from blood. Subset in this sample: CD45RO-CCR7+CD27+CD95- naive CD8+ T cells lacking CXCR3 (TNR3-). The receptors shown here come from a human donor in good health. Some clones in this sample may be carry-over from other donors' samples.

The V and J genes are TRBV28 and TRBJ1-1; checking the TCRdb D call of TRBD1 is not possible without DNA. The CDR3 sequence is 14 residues long. CDR1 MDHEN and CDR2 SYDVKM come from the germline V gene. CDR3 amino acids: CASSPVDRAAEAFF.

The V and J genes are TRBV29-1 and TRBJ2-7. The CDR3 has 13 amino acids. Germline V gives CDR1 SQVTM, CDR2 ANQGSEA. CDR3 loop: CSVEDPESYEQYF.

The V call is TRBV6-5, the J call TRBJ2-2. CDR1 and CDR2 (germline): MNHEY, SVGAGI. CDR3 length: 13 amino acids. The CDR3 loop reads CASSYRSRGELFF.

This rearrangement joins TRBV20-1 to TRBJ2-7; TCRdb's D call, TRBD1, is unchecked because there is no DNA. Per the germline V gene, CDR1 is DFQATT and CDR2 is SNEGSKA (reference sequence). The CDR3 is 15 residues long. CDR3 protein: CSARDLDRALYEQYF.

The chain couples TRBV20-1 to TRBJ1-5; with no DNA, the TCRdb D assignment of TRBD1 cannot be verified. CDR1 DFQATT and CDR2 SNEGSKA come from the germline V gene (reference sequence). This CDR3 spans 20 amino acids. CDR3 in amino acids: CSASRVDRHSGEYSYQPQHF.

The chain has TRBV7-9 and TRBJ1-1; checking the TCRdb D call of TRBD1 is not possible without DNA. The length of the CDR3 is 15 residues. Germline CDR1 SEHNR, CDR2 FQNEAQ (reference sequence). The CDR3 reads CASSLVIGGGTEAFF.

CDR3 loop: CASTDPPGTIMGGYTF. V and J are TRBV6-6 and TRBJ1-2; the D gene TCRdb calls, TRBD1, cannot be checked with no DNA. This CDR3 comprises 16 residues. Germline assignment: CDR1 MNHNY and CDR2 SVGAGI (reference sequence).

V gene TRBV4-2 combines with J gene TRBJ2-1; lacking DNA, the TRBD1 call made by TCRdb goes unchecked. The CDR3 totals 18 residues. Looked up from germline, CDR1 is LGHNA and CDR2 is YNFKEQ. CDR3 sequence reads: CASSQELEGASSYNEQFF.

This sequence joins TRBV7-9 and TRBJ2-1. Germline lookup yields CDR1 SEHNR and CDR2 FQNEAQ (reference sequence). The CDR3 consists of 17 residues. CDR3 protein: CASSLTLGFGSYNEQFF.

V is TRBV6-6 and J is TRBJ2-2; the TRBD1 assignment by TCRdb is unverifiable without DNA. This CDR3 has 13 amino acids. In germline, CDR1 is MNHNY, CDR2 SVGAGI (reference sequence). CDR3 residues: CASRQGATGELFF.

The rearrangement links TRBV9 to TRBJ2-3. Germline V CDR1 and CDR2: SGDLS, YYNGEE. The CDR3 sequence is 13 residues long. The CDR3: CASSAELADTQYF.

The chain uses TRBV29-1 and TRBJ1-2. The CDR3 consists of 15 residues. The germline V gene encodes CDR1 SQVTM and CDR2 ANQGSEA. CDR3 amino acids: CSAPTRGGVDYGYTF.

The gene calls are TRBV20-1 and TRBJ1-3. Germline CDR1 is DFQATT and CDR2 is SNEGSKA (reference sequence). This CDR3 is built from 13 residues. CDR3 in amino acids: CSARGWSSNTIYF.

V gene TRBV4-3 combines with J gene TRBJ2-1. The CDR3 has 13 amino acids. Germline CDR1 reads LGHNA; CDR2 reads YSLEER. The chain's CDR3 is CASSLSNYNELFF.

The chain uses TRBV2 and TRBJ2-1; TCRdb's assignment of TRBD1 cannot be checked, as there is no DNA. This CDR3 has 13 amino acids. Germline assignment: CDR1 SNHLY and CDR2 FYNNEI. CDR3 protein: CASSSGPANEQFF.

The chain recombines TRBV7-2 with TRBJ2-2; TCRdb's D gene call, TRBD1, goes unchecked for lack of DNA. CDR3 length equals 16 residues. From germline, CDR1 is SGHTA and CDR2 FQGNSA. CDR3 sequence: CASRTPGTGVTGELFF.

The chain links TRBV29-1 to TRBJ2-7; the TCRdb D gene call, TRBD2, has no DNA to confirm it. The CDR3 contains 12 residues. Germline values: CDR1 SQVTM, CDR2 ANQGSEA. CDR3: CSVRAEPYEQYF.

The V and J genes are TRBV28 and TRBJ2-5; TCRdb indicates TRBD2, and absent DNA this call remains unverified. There are 12 residues in the CDR3. Germline V CDR1 and CDR2: MDHEN, SYDVKM. The CDR3 reads CASTRGGETQYF. Full variable domain (rest looked up from reference TRBV28 and TRBJ2-5): DVKVTQSSRYLVKRTGEKVFLECVQDMDHENMFWYRQDPGLGLRLIYFSYDVKMKEKGDIPEGYSVSREKKERFSLILESASTNQTSMYLCASTRGGETQYFGPGTRLLVL.

V is TRBV4-1 and J is TRBJ2-7; TCRdb selects TRBD1, and the lack of DNA leaves this call unchecked. The CDR3 has 15 residues. Germline CDR1 and CDR2: MGHRA and YSYEKL. CDR3 protein: CASSPSGEGAGEQYF.

J is TRBJ2-3 and V is TRBV7-9. The CDR3 runs to 14 residues. The germline V gene has CDR1 SEHNR and CDR2 FQNEAQ (reference sequence). CDR3 region: CASSGSLKADTQYF.

The chain carries TRBV6-2 or TRBV6-3 and TRBJ2-5; TCRdb gives TRBD1 as the D gene, but with no DNA this cannot be confirmed. The CDR3 totals 12 residues. Germline lookup yields CDR1 MNHEY and CDR2 SVGEGT. The chain's CDR3 is CASNLGVKTQYF.